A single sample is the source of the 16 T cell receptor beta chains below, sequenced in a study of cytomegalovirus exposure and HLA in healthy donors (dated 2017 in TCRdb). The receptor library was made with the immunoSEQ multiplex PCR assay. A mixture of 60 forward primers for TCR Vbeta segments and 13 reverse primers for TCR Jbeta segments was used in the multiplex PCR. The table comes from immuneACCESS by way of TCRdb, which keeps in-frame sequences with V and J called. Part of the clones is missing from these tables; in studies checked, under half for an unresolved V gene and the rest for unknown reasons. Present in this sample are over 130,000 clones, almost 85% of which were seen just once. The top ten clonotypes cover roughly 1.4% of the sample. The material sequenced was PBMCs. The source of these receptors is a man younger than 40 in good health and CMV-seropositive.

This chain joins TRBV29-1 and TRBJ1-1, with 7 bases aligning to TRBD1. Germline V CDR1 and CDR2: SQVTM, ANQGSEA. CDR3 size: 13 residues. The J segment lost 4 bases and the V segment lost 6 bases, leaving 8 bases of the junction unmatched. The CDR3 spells CSVRQGAGTEAFF. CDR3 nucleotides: TGCAGCGTGCGACAGGGCGCGGGCACTGAAGCTTTCTTT.

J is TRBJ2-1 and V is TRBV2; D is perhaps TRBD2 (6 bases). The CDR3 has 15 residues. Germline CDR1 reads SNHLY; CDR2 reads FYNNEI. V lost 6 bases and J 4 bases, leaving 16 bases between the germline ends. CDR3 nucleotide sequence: TGTGCCAGCAGCCGACTAGTCGTAGGTTACAATGAGCAGTTCTTC. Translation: CASSRLVVGYNEQFF.

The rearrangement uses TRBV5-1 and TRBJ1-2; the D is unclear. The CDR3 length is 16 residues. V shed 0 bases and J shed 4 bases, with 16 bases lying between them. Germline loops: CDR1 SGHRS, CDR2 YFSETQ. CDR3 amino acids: CASSLVGVRAGYGYTF. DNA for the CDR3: TGCGCCAGCAGCTTGGTCGGTGTGAGGGCCGGCTATGGCTACACCTTC. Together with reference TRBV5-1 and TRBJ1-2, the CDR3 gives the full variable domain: KAGVTQTPRYLIKTRGQQVTLSCSPISGHRSVSWYQQTPGQGLQFLFEYFSETQRNKGNFPGRFSGRQFSNSRSEMNVSTLELGDSALYLCASSLVGVRAGYGYTFGSGTRLTVV.

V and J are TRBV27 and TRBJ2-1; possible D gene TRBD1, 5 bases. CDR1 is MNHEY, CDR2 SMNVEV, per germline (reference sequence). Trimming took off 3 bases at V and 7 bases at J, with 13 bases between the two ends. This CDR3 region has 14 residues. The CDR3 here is CASSFGRVENEQFF. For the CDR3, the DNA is TGTGCCAGCAGTTTCGGCAGGGTGGAGAATGAGCAGTTCTTC.

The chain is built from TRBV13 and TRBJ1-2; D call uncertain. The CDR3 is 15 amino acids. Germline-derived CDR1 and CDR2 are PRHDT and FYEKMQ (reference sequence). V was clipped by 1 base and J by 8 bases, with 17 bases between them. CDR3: CASSLDITRVWGYTF. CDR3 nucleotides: TGTGCCAGCAGCTTAGACATTACGAGGGTTTGGGGCTACACCTTC.

The CDR3 DNA is TGCAGCGTTGCCCCAGACAGTCTCTATGGCTACACCTTC. Its protein is CSVAPDSLYGYTF. The chain combines TRBV29-1 with TRBJ1-2; the D gene is possibly TRBD1 (5 bases). Germline assignment: CDR1 SQVTM and CDR2 ANQGSEA. V lost 4 bases to trimming and J lost 4 bases, with 13 bases between them. CDR3 size: 13 residues.

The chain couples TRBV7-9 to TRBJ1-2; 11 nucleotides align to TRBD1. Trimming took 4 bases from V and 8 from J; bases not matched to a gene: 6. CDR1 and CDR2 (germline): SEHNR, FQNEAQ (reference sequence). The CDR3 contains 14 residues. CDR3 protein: CASSYGQGAQGYTF. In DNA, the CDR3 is TGTGCCAGCAGCTACGGACAGGGGGCGCAGGGCTACACCTTC.

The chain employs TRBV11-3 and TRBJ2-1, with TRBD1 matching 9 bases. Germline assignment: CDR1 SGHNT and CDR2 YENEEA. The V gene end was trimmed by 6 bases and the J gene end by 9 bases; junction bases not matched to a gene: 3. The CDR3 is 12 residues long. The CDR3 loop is CASRQGAREQFF. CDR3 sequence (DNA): TGTGCCAGCAGACAGGGGGCACGTGAGCAGTTCTTC.

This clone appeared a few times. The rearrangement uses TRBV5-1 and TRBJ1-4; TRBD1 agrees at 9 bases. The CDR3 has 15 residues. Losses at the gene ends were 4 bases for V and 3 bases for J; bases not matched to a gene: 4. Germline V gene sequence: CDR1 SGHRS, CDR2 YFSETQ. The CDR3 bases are TGCGCCAGCAGCCGTAGACAGGGGGCTAATGAAAAACTGTTTTTT. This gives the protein CASSRRQGANEKLFF.

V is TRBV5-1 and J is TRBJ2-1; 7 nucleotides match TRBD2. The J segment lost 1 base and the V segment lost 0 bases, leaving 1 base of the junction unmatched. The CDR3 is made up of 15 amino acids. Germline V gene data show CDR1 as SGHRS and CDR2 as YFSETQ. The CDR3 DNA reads TGCGCCAGCAGCTTGGACGGGGGGTCCTACAATGAGCAGTTCTTC. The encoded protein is CASSLDGGSYNEQFF.

The CDR3 spells CASKVAGGPQAQYF. The DNA of the CDR3 is TGTGCCAGCAAGGTAGCGGGAGGACCTCAGGCCCAGTACTTC. This chain connects TRBV6-1 to TRBJ2-5, with 10 bases aligning to TRBD2. Germline CDR1 MNHNS, CDR2 SASEGT. The CDR3 contains 14 residues. With V trimmed by 7 bases and J by 9 bases, 11 bases remained unmatched.

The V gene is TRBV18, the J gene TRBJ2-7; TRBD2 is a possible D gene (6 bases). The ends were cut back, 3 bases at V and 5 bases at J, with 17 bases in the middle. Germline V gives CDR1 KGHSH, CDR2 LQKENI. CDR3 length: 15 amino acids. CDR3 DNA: TGTGCCAGCTCACCGGATGGGACTGCTGGGGACGAGCAGTACTTC. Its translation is CASSPDGTAGDEQYF.

The CDR3 loop reads CATTGTASNQPQHF. As DNA, the CDR3 is TGTGCCACTACCGGGACAGCTTCCAATCAGCCCCAGCATTTT. V and J are TRBV7-9 and TRBJ1-5; 7 positions agree with TRBD1. CDR3 length: 14 amino acids. Germline lookup yields CDR1 SEHNR and CDR2 FQNEAQ (reference sequence). Germline trimming cut 10 bases from V and 3 bases from J; bases unmatched to any gene: 9.

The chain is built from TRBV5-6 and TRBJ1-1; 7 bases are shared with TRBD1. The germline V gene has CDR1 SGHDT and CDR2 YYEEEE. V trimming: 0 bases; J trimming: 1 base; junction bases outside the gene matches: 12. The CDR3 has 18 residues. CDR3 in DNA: TGTGCCAGCAGCTTGGTAGGGGACAGCGGCCTGGGGAACACTGAAGCTTTCTTT. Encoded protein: CASSLVGDSGLGNTEAFF.

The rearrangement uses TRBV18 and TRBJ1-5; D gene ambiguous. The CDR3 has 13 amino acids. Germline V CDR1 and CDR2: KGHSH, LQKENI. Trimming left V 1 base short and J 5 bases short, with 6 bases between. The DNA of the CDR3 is TGTGCCAGCTCACCACGGGAGGATCAGCCCCAGCATTTT. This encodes CASSPREDQPQHF.

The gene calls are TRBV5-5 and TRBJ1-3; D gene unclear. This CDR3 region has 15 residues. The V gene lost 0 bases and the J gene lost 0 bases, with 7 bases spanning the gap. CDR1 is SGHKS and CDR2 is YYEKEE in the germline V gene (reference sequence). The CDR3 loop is CASSLGQVSGNTIYF. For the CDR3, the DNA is TGTGCCAGCAGCTTGGGGCAAGTCTCTGGAAACACCATATATTTT.